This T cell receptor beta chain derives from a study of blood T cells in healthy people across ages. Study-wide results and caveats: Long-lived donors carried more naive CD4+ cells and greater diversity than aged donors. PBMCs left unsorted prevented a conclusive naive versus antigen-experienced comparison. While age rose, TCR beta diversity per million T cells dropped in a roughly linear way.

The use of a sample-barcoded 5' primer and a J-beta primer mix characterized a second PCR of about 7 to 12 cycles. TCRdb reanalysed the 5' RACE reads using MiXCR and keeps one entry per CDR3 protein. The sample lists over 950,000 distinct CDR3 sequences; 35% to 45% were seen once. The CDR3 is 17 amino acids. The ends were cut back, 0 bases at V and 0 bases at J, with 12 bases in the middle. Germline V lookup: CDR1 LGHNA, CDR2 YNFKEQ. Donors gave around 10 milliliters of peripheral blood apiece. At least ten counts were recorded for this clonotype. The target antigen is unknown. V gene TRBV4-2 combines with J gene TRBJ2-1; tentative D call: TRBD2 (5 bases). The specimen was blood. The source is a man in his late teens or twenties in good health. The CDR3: CASSQDYGESSYNEQFF. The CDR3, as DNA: TGTGCCAGCAGCCAAGATTACGGGGAAAGCTCCTACAATGAGCAGTTCTTC.